This T cell receptor beta chain was identified during a study of Ad26.COV2.S vaccination and SARS-CoV-2 variants. Treatment here: approximately 18 received Ad26.COV2.S at low or high dose, single or two shots; 5 received placebo; per-sample allocation not given. Day 63 following the first vaccine or placebo injection was when the samples were taken. A Boston donor was an adult aged 18-55 years. About this clone: Other DNA sequences within the sample encode an identical CDR3.

Assay: immunoSEQ multiplex PCR; the TCRdb copy retains only in-frame clones and omits some. The repertoire consists of about 320,000 clones, with approximately 87% occurring once and the leading ten covering 5.5%. The sample in question was peripheral blood, obtained in a trial of Ad26.COV2.S vaccine versus placebo. The TCR sequence derives from a person aged 18-65 years who received the Ad26.COV2.S COVID-19 vaccine or a placebo.

The CDR3 sequence: CASSRTGDGYTF. In nucleotides, the CDR3 is TGTGCCAGCAGCCGGACAGGGGACGGCTACACCTTC. The chain joins TRBV3-1 (or the pseudogene TRBV3-2) to TRBJ1-2, with 9 positions matching TRBD1. The germline V gene has CDR1 LGHDT and CDR2 YNNKEL (reference sequence). The CDR3 has 12 residues. V gave up 4 bases and J gave up 8 bases; unmatched junction bases: 2.